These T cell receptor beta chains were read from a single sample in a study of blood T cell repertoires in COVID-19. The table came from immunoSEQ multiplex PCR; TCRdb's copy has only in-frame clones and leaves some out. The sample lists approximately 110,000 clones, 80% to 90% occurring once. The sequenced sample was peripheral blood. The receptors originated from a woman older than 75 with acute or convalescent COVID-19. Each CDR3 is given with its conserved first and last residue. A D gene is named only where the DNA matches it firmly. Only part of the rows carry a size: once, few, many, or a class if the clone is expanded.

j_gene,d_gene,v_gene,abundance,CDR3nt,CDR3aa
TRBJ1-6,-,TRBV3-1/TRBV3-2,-,TGTGCCAGCAGCTTTGCCCCCGGGACACCAAATTCACCCCTCCACTTT,CASSFAPGTPNSPLHF
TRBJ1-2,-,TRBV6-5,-,TGTGCCAGCAGTTACGCGGGAAACTATGGCTACACCTTC,CASSYAGNYGYTF
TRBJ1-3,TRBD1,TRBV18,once,TGTGCCAGCTCACCACGGAAGACAGGGGGAGACGATTCTGGAAACACCATATATTTT,CASSPRKTGGDDSGNTIYF
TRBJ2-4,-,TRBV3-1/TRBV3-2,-,TGTGCCAGCAGCTCCTTTACGGGGGTGACCAAAAACATTCAGTACTTC,CASSSFTGVTKNIQYF
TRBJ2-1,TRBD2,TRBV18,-,TGTGCCAGCTCACCGACTAGCTTGAGCAATGAGCAGTTCTTC,CASSPTSLSNEQFF
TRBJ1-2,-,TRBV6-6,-,TGTGCCAGCAGTTACGTGGCAGCTAACTATGGCTACACCTTC,CASSYVAANYGYTF
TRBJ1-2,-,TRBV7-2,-,TGTGCCAGCAGCTTAGGGGGGACTATTGGCTACACCTTC,CASSLGGTIGYTF
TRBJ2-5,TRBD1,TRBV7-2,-,TGTGCCAGCACGGCGAAGGGGGCCGTTGAGACCCAGTACTTC,CASTAKGAVETQYF
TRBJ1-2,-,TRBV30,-,TGTGCCTGGAGTAACCCGGCCTGGAAGGGAGAGTATGGCTACACCTTC,CAWSNPAWKGEYGYTF
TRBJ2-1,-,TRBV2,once,TGTGCCAGCATTGATATCAGCTCCTACAATGAGCAGTTCTTC,CASIDISSYNEQFF
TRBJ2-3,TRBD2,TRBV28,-,TGTGCCAGCAGGACGGTAGCGGGGGGGTCCACAGATACGCAGTATTTT,CASRTVAGGSTDTQYF
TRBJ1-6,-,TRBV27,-,TGTGCCAGCAGTCGGTTGATGGTAAATTCACCCCTCCACTTT,CASSRLMVNSPLHF
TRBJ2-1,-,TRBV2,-,TGTGCCAGCGGCCTGCTTGCTGAGCAGTTCTTC,CASGLLAEQFF
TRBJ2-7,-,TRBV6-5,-,TGTGCCAGCGGCAAGCCAGGGCCCTCCTACGAGCAGTACTTC,CASGKPGPSYEQYF
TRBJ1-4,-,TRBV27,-,TGTGCCAGCAGTTTATTAGCAAGACCCAATGAAAAACTGTTTTTT,CASSLLARPNEKLFF
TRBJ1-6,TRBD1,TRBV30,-,TGTGCCTGGAACGTGGGACAGGGATATTCACCCCTCCACTTT,CAWNVGQGYSPLHF
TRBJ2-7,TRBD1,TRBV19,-,TGTGCCAGTAGTATCTCCAGGGGGACCTACGAGCAGTACTTC,CASSISRGTYEQYF